This TCR beta chain was recovered during a study of T cell repertoires in cytomegalovirus infection (dated by TCRdb to the late 2010s). Concerning the study at large: Recently identified HLA-C-restricted CMV epitopes, whose presentation resists viral immunomodulation, were targeted by peptide stimulations together with well-studied HLA-B-restricted epitopes. Donor HLA type was relevant to the analysis, because carriage of CMV infection together with the matching HLA type was indicated by public TCR beta signatures.

The instrument given in TCRdb is Illumina HiSeq 1500. TCRdb took the public reads, trimmed them with fastp at Q25, ran MiXCR for clone calling and kept in-frame beta chains. For every CDR3 protein sequence, its rows merge into one entry that carries the most common genes and DNA. The sample table contains fewer than 1,000,000 distinct CDR3 sequences; only one count was recorded for 30% to 40% of them. Around an eighth of the sample is in the top ten clones. The treatment or condition tag for this specimen amounts to: in vitro stimulation with specific CMV peptide epitopes to enrich CMV-specific T cells. Concerning this clonotype itself: It lacks a known antigen. Per-base quality was not reported, and no clone a single base away is much larger than it.

Trimming costs V 3 bases and J 0 bases, and their ends lie 9 bases apart. Including the terminal cysteine and phenylalanine, the CDR3 comprises 15 residues. Solely the CDR3 DNA is kept, with 45 bases framed from the first base. CDR1 MDHEN and CDR2 SYDVKM were looked up in the germline V gene. Beyond this particular receptor, the publication reports: The ex vivo response was dominated by HLA-C-restricted CMV-specific TCR beta clonotypes, which also provided the single most frequent clonotype in two of eight donors. In both this cohort and an independent approximately 350-donor cohort, the cumulative frequency of public TCR beta family members distinguished carriers of CMV infection plus the relevant HLA type.

The source of this sequence is a human donor in good health (CMV status not recorded). Some clones in this sample may be carry-over from other donors' samples. Sequenced material: cultured CD8+ T cells from PBMCs, taken from culture after CMV antigen stimulation. The rearranged segments are TRBV28 and TRBJ2-1; 5 matching bases give a weak D call of TRBD2. The CDR3 amino acid sequence is: CASSFVGSSYNEQFF. In nucleotides, the sequence is TGTGCCAGCAGTTTTGTGGGGAGCTCCTACAATGAGCAGTTCTTC.